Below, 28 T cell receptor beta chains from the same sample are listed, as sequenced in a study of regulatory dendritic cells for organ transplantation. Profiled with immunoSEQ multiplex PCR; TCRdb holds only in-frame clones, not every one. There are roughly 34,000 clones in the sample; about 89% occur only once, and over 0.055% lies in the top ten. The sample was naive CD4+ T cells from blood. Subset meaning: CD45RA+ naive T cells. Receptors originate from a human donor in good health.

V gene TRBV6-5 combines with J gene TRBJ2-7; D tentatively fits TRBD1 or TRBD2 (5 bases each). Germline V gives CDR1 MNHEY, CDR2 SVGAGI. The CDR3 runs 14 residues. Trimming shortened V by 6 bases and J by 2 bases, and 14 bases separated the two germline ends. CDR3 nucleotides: TGTGCCAGCAGGAGGGACCCCGCTACCTACGAGCAGTACTTC. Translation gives CASRRDPATYEQYF.

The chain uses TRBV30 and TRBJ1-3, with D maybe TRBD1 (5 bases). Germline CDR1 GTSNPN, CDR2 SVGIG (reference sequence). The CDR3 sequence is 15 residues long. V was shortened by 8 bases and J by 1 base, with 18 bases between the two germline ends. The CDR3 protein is CAIRRGGWSGNTIYF. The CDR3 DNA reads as TGTGCCATTCGGAGGGGAGGCTGGTCTGGAAACACCATATATTTT.

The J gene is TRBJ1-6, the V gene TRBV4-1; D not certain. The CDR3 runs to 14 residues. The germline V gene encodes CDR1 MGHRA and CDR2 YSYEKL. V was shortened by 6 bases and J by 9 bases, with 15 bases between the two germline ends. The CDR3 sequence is CASSPDLFGSPLHF. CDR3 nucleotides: TGCGCCAGCAGTCCCGACCTTTTCGGTTCACCCCTCCACTTT.

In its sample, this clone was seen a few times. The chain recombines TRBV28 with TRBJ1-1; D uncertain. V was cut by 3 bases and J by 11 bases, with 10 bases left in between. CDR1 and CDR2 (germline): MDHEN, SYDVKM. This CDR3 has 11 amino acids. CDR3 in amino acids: CASSLGRWAFF. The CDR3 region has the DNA TGTGCCAGCAGTTTGGGCCGGTGGGCTTTCTTT.

The CDR3 here is CASSGLFWTGSSDTQYF. The DNA of the CDR3 is TGTGCCAGCAGTGGCCTTTTTTGGACAGGGAGTTCAGATACGCAGTATTTT. V gene TRBV6-1 combines with J gene TRBJ2-3; 8 bases line up with TRBD1. This CDR3 has 17 amino acids. The trim removed 4 bases at V and 4 bases at J, leaving 13 bases unmatched. Germline V CDR1 and CDR2: MNHNS, SASEGT.

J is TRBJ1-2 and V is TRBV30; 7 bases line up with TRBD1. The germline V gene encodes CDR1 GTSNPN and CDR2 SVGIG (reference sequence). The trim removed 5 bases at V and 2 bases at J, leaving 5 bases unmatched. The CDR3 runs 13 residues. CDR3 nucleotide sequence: TGTGCCTGGTCGACAGGGAAGAACTATGGCTACACCTTC. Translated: CAWSTGKNYGYTF.

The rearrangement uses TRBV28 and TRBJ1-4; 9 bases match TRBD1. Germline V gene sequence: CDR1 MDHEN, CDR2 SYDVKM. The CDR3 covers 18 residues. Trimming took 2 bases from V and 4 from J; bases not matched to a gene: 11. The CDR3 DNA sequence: TGTGCCAGCAGTTTAGCCGGGACAGGGATCACGAGTAATGAAAAACTGTTTTTT. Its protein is CASSLAGTGITSNEKLFF.

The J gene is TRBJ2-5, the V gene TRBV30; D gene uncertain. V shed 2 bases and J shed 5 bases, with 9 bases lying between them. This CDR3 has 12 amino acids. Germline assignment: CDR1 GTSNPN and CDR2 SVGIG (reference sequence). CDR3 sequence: CAWSPTGETQYF. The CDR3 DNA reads TGTGCCTGGAGTCCGACCGGGGAGACCCAGTACTTC.

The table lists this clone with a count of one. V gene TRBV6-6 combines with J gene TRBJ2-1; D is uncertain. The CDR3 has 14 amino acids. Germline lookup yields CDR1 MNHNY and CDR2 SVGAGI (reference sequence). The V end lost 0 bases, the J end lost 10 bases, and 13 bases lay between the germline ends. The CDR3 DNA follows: TGTGCCAGCAGTTACTCTGGCAGACTCGAGGAGCAGTTCTTC. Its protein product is CASSYSGRLEEQFF.

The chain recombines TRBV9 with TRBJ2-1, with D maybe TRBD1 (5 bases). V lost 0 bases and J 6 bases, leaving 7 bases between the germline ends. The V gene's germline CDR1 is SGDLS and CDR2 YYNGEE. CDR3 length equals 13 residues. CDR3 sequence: CASSVGRANEQFF. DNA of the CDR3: TGTGCCAGCAGCGTAGGCAGGGCCAATGAGCAGTTCTTC. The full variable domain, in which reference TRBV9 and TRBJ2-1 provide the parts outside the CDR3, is DSGVTQTPKHLITATGQRVTLRCSPRSGDLSVYWYQQSLDQGLQFLIQYYNGEERAKGNILERFSAQQFPDLHSELNLSSLELGDSALYFCASSVGRANEQFFGPGTRLTVL.

The CDR3: CASRATYNTDTQYF. CDR3 DNA: TGTGCCAGCAGAGCGACTTATAACACAGATACGCAGTATTTT. The V gene is TRBV7-8, the J gene TRBJ2-3; D not certain. V was clipped by 6 bases and J by 2 bases, with 12 bases between them. This CDR3 contains 14 residues. CDR1 and CDR2 from the germline V gene are SGHVS and FQNEAQ.

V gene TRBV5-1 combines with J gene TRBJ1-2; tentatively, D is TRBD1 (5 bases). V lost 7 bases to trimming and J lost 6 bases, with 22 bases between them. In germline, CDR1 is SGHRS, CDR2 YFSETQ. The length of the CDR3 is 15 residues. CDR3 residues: CASRDWRRAGNGYTF. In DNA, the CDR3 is TGCGCCAGCCGGGACTGGAGGAGGGCAGGGAATGGCTACACCTTC.

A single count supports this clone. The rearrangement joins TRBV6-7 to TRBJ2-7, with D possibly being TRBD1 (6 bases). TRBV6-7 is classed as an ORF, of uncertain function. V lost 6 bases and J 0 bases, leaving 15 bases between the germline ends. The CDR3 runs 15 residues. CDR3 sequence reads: CASSVDRSHSYEQYF. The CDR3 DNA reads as TGTGCCAGCAGCGTAGACAGGTCTCACTCCTACGAGCAGTACTTC.

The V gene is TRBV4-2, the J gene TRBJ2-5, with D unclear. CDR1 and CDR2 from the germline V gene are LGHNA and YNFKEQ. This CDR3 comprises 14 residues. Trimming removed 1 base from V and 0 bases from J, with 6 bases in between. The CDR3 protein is CASSQGVYQETQYF. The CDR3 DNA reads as TGTGCCAGCAGCCAAGGGGTATACCAAGAGACCCAGTACTTC.

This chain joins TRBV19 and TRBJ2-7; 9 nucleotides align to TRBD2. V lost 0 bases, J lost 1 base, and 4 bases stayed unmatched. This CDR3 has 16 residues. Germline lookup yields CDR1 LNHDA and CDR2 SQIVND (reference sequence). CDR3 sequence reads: CASSIEGGRESYEQYF. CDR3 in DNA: TGTGCCAGTAGTATAGAGGGCGGGAGGGAATCCTACGAGCAGTACTTC.

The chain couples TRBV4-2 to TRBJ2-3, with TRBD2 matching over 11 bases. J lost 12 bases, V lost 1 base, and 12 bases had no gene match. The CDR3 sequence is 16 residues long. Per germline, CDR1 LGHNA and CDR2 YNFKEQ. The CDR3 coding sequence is TGTGCCAGCAGCCAAGTCTGGGGGACTAGCGGCCCTCTCCAGTATTTT. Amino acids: CASSQVWGTSGPLQYF.

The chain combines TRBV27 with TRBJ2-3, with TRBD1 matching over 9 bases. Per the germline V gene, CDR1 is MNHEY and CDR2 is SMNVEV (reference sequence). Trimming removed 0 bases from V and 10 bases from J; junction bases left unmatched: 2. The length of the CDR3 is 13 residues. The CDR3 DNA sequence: TGTGCCAGCAGTTTATCGGGACAGGGTCCGCAGTATTTT. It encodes CASSLSGQGPQYF.

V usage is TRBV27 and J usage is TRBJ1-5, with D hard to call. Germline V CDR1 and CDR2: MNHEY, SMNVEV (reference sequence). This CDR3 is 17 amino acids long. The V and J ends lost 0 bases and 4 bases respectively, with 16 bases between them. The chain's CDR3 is CASSLSISRGLNQPQHF. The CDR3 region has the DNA TGTGCCAGCAGTTTATCGATTAGTAGAGGGTTGAATCAGCCCCAGCATTTT.

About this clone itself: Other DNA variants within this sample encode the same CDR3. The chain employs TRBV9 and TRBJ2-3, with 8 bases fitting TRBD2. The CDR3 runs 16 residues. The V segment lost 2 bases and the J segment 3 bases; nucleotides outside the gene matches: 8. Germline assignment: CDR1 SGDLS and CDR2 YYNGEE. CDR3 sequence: CASSVSGGRGTDTQYF. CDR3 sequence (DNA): TGTGCCAGCAGCGTGTCGGGGGGGCGGGGTACAGATACGCAGTATTTT.

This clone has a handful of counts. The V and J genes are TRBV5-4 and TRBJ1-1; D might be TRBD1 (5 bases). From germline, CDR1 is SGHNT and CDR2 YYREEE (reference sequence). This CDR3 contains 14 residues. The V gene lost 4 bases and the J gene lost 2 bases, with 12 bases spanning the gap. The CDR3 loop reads CASSGAGSNTEAFF. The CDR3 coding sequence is TGTGCCAGCAGCGGAGCAGGGTCAAACACTGAAGCTTTCTTT. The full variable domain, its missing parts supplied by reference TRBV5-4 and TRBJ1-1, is ETGVTQSPTHLIKTRGQQVTLRCSSQSGHNTVSWYQQALGQGPQFIFQYYREEENGRGNFPPRFSGLQFPNYSSELNVNALELDDSALYLCASSGAGSNTEAFFGQGTRLTVV.

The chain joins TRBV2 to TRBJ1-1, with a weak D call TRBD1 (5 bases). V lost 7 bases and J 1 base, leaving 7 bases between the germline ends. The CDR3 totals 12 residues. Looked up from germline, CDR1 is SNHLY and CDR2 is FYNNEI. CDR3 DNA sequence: TGTGCCAGCAATAGGGGGAACACTGAAGCTTTCTTT. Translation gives CASNRGNTEAFF. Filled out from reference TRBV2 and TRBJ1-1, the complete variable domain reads EPEVTQTPSHQVTQMGQEVILRCVPISNHLYFYWYRQILGQKVEFLVSFYNNEISEKSEIFDDQFSVERPDGSNFTLKIRSTKLEDSAMYFCASNRGNTEAFFGQGTRLTVV.

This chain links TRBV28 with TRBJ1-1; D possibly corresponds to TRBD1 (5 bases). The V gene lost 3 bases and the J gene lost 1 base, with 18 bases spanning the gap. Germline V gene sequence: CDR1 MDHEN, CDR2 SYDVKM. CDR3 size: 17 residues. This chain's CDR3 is CASSFPRAGGPNTEAFF. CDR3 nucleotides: TGTGCCAGCAGTTTCCCGAGGGCGGGGGGTCCGAACACTGAAGCTTTCTTT.

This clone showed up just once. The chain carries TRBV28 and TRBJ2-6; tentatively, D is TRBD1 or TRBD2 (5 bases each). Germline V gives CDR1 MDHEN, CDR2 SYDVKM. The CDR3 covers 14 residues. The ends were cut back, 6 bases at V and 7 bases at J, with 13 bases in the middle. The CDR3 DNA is TGTGCCAGCAGCCAAGGGACGGGAGCCAACGTCCTGACTTTC. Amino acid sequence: CASSQGTGANVLTF.

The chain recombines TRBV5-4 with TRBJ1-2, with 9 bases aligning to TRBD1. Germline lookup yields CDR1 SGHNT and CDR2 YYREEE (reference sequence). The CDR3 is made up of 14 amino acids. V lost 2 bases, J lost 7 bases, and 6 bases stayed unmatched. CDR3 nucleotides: TGTGCCAGCAGCTTTAGGGACAGGGTAGGTGGCTACACCTTC. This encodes CASSFRDRVGGYTF. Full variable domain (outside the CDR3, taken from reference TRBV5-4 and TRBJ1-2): ETGVTQSPTHLIKTRGQQVTLRCSSQSGHNTVSWYQQALGQGPQFIFQYYREEENGRGNFPPRFSGLQFPNYSSELNVNALELDDSALYLCASSFRDRVGGYTFGSGTRLTVV.

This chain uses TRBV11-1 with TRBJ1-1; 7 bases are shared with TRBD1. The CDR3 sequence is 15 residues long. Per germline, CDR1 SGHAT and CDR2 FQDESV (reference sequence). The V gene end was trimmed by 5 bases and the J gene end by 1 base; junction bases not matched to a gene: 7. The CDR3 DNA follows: TGTGCCAGCAGCGTAACAGGGGTCGGGAACACTGAAGCTTTCTTT. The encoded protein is CASSVTGVGNTEAFF. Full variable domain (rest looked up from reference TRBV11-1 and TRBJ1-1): EAEVAQSPRYKITEKSQAVAFWCDPISGHATLYWYRQILGQGPELLVQFQDESVVDDSQLPKDRFSAERLKGVDSTLKIQPAELGDSAMYLCASSVTGVGNTEAFFGQGTRLTVV.

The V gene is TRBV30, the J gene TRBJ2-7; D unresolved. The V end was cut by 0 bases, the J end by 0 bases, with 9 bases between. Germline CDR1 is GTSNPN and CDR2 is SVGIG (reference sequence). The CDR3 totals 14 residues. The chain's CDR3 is CAWSVVVSSYEQYF. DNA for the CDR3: TGTGCCTGGAGTGTCGTAGTCTCCTCCTACGAGCAGTACTTC.

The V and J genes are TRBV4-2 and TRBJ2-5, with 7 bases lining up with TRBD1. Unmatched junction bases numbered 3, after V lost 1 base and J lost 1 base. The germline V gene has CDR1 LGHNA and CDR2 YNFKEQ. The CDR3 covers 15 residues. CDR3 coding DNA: TGTGCCAGCAGCCAAGGAGGGGGCCTCCAAGAGACCCAGTACTTC. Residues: CASSQGGGLQETQYF.

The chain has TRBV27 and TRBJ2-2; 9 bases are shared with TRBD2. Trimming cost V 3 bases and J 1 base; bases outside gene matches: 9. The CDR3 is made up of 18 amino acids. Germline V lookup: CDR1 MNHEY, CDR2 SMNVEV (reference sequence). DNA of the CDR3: TGTGCCAGCAGTTTCGCTAGCGGGATTCCGTTGAACACCGGGGAGCTGTTTTTT. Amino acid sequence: CASSFASGIPLNTGELFF.